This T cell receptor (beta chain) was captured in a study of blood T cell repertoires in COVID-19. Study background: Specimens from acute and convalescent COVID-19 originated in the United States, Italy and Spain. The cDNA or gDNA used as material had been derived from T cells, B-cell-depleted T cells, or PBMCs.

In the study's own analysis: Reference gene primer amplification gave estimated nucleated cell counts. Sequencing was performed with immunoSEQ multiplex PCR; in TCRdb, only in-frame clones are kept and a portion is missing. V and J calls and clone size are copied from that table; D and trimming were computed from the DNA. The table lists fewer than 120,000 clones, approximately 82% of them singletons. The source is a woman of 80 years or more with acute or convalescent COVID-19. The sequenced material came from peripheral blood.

The CDR3 sequence: CATRMPGVVPRVLQIRTYEQYF. The CDR3 coding sequence is TGTGCCACCCGAATGCCGGGAGTCGTACCTAGGGTACTACAAATCAGGACCTACGAGCAGTACTTC. The chain carries TRBV24-1 and TRBJ2-7; D is possibly TRBD2 (6 bases). V shed 9 bases and J shed 2 bases, with 40 bases lying between them. The CDR3 is 22 residues long. Germline CDR1 KGHDR, CDR2 SFDVKD.